This T cell receptor beta chain was obtained from a study of identical twins. General study findings and limits: Researchers reported excess low generation probability among twin-shared out-of-frame alpha sequences.

TCRdb analysed the 5' RACE reads with MiXCR anew, one entry per CDR3 protein. The table records 700,000 to 950,000 distinct CDR3 sequences, approximately 13% of them present only once. Concerning this clonotype: What it binds is unknown.

The CDR3 is 16 residues long. Germline CDR1 SNHLY, CDR2 FYNNEI. V trimming: 2 bases; J trimming: 4 bases; junction bases outside the gene matches: 7. The sample also formed part of further work on yellow fever vaccine responses in identical twins.

The genes are TRBV2 and TRBJ2-3; 9 positions agree with TRBD2. This TCR was recovered from a woman aged 18-29 years in good health. Sequenced: PBMCs. The CDR3, as DNA: TGTGCCAGCAGTGAACTCGCTAGCGGGGTATCAGATACGCAGTATTTT. Protein: CASSELASGVSDTQYF.